This T cell receptor (beta chain) emerged from a study of control samples from healthy donors and cancer patients. Method: immunoSEQ multiplex PCR; TCRdb's copy keeps in-frame clones and lacks some. This sample has 150,000 to 200,000 clones, with roughly 88% found just once. The CDR3 is 13 residues long. V shed 5 bases and J shed 7 bases, with 12 bases lying between them. This clone was detected only once. This receptor was identified in a woman younger than 45 in good health. The source material was blood. The chain is built from TRBV6-7 and TRBJ2-1; the D gene is possibly TRBD1 (6 bases). TRBV6-7 is known as an ORF, though its function is uncertain. The CDR3 DNA is TGTGCCAGCAGTCCCCCGAGGGGGAATGAGCAGTTCTTC. Its translation: CASSPPRGNEQFF.